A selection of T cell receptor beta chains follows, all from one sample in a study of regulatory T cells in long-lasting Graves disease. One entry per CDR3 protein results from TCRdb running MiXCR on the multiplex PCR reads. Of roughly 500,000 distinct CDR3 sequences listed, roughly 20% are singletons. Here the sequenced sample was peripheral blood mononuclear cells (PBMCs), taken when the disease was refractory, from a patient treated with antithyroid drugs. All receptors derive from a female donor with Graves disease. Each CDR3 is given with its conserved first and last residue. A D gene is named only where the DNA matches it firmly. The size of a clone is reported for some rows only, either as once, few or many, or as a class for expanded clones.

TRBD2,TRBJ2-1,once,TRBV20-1,TGCAGTGCTAGAGATCTCTTTGGACTAGCAGATAACAATGAGCAGTTCTTC,CSARDLFGLADNNEQFF
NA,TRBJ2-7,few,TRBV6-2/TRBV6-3,TGTGCCAGCAGTTATCCCCCCTACGAGCAGTACTTC,CASSYPPYEQYF
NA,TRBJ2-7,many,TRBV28,TGTGCCAGCAGTTTCGAGGGGCAGGACGAGCAGTACTTC,CASSFEGQDEQYF
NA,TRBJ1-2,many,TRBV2,TGTGCCAGCATCGGACAGCTCCACTATGGCTACACCTTC,CASIGQLHYGYTF
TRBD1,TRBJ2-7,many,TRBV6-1,TGTGCCAGCAGTGCCCAGGGGGCGTCCGAGCAGTACTTC,CASSAQGASEQYF
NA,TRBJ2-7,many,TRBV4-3,TGCGCCAGCAGCCAGGAGGATTACAACGAGCAGTACTTC,CASSQEDYNEQYF
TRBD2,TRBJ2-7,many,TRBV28,TGTGCCAGCTCGGCATGGGGGGGAGCTTTCTTTCAGTACTTC,CASSAWGGAFFQYF
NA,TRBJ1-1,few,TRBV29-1,TGCAGCGTTGTGGCGTCGGGGACTGAAGCTTTCTTT,CSVVASGTEAFF
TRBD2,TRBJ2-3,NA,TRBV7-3,TGTGCCAGCAGCCCCTTCACTAGCGGGAGAACAGATACGCAGTATTTT,CASSPFTSGRTDTQYF
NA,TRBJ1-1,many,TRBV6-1,TGTGCCAGCACTAGAGCAGGGTATTGGACTGAAGCTTTCTTT,CASTRAGYWTEAFF
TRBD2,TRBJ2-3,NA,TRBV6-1,TGTGCCAGCAGTGAATTAGGACTAGCGGGAGCGTCAGATACGCAGTATTTT,CASSELGLAGASDTQYF
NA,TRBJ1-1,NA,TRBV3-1,TGTGCCAGCAGCCAAGCTCAGGGCCCCGCTTTCTTT,CASSQAQGPAFF
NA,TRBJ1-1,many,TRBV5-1,TGTGCCAGCAGTTTAGGGGTGTTGAACACTGAAGCTTTCTTT,CASSLGVLNTEAFF